These T cell receptor beta chains were read from a single sample in a study of blood T cell repertoires in COVID-19. Produced via immunoSEQ multiplex PCR; TCRdb's table is partial and in-frame only. The sample has over 250,000 clones; approximately 89% are singletons. The sample taken for sequencing was peripheral blood. The receptors stem from a woman in her thirties with COVID-19, enrolled during active disease. Each CDR3 is given with its conserved first and last residue. Fields, in order: clone size, J gene, D gene, CDR3 length, V gene, CDR3 protein. D genes are given only for firm matches. Rows may omit the clone size; those that give it use once, few, many or a size class.

size: .; J: TRBJ1-2; D: .; length: 13; V: TRBV7-8; CDR3: CATEQYTNYGYTF
size: .; J: TRBJ1-1; D: TRBD1; length: 11; V: TRBV11-3; CDR3: CASMVDRVAFF
size: .; J: TRBJ2-3; D: TRBD2; length: 14; V: TRBV25-1; CDR3: CASSELSGLATQYF
size: .; J: TRBJ1-5; D: TRBD1; length: 16; V: TRBV23-1; CDR3: CASSQNGQGRNQPQHF
size: once; J: TRBJ2-5; D: TRBD2; length: 15; V: TRBV9; CDR3: CASSSGLAVWETQYF
size: .; J: TRBJ1-1; D: TRBD1; length: 17; V: TRBV5-4; CDR3: CASSLVRTGGLNTEAFF
size: once; J: TRBJ1-5; D: TRBD1; length: 15; V: TRBV5-5; CDR3: CASSVRTGKDQPQHF
size: once; J: TRBJ2-5; D: .; length: 15; V: TRBV11-2; CDR3: CASSFAWTEQETQYF
size: .; J: TRBJ2-2; D: .; length: 13; V: TRBV28; CDR3: CASSLGATGELFF
size: .; J: TRBJ2-7; D: TRBD2; length: 15; V: TRBV19; CDR3: CASSIGAGVFYEQYF
size: .; J: TRBJ1-3; D: .; length: 13; V: TRBV29-1; CDR3: CSVVFSSGNTIYF
size: .; J: TRBJ2-5; D: TRBD2; length: 16; V: TRBV5-1; CDR3: CASRLGGAVHQETQYF
size: once; J: TRBJ2-5; D: TRBD2; length: 16; V: TRBV7-7; CDR3: CASSLAAGGPEETQYF
size: .; J: TRBJ2-5; D: TRBD2; length: 12; V: TRBV5-4; CDR3: CASSLLAETQYF
size: .; J: TRBJ1-5; D: .; length: 17; V: TRBV21-1; CDR3: CASSTTPGTGSNQPQHF
size: once; J: TRBJ2-7; D: .; length: 11; V: TRBV29-1; CDR3: CSVTSSYEQYF
size: .; J: TRBJ1-5; D: .; length: 13; V: TRBV30; CDR3: CAWRAGPDQPQHF
size: .; J: TRBJ1-1; D: .; length: 13; V: TRBV12-3/TRBV12-4; CDR3: CASSLGQGTEAFF
size: .; J: TRBJ1-4; D: TRBD1; length: 18; V: TRBV23-1; CDR3: CASSHPDRENCWNEKLFF
size: once; J: TRBJ2-7; D: .; length: 14; V: TRBV11-2; CDR3: CASSLIARGFEQYF
size: .; J: TRBJ1-1; D: TRBD1; length: 14; V: TRBV6-5; CDR3: CASSWGQRNTEAFF
size: .; J: TRBJ1-4; D: TRBD1; length: 15; V: TRBV7-2; CDR3: CASSSPGQLNEKLFF
size: .; J: TRBJ2-1; D: TRBD2; length: 15; V: TRBV19; CDR3: CASSRPSGSYNEQFF
size: once; J: TRBJ1-2; D: TRBD1; length: 12; V: TRBV2; CDR3: CASTTGVYGYTF
size: .; J: TRBJ2-7; D: TRBD1; length: 15; V: TRBV7-9; CDR3: CASSLTNRGRGEQYF